A single TCR beta chain is shown here with its context. One end of the junction does not line up with germline, which may come from a read error. Data came from immunoSEQ multiplex PCR; TCRdb stores just in-frame clones and leaves some out. The table shows around 5,800 clones, with 70% to 85% occurring only once. This entry is derived from a study of tumor T cells in aggressive B-cell lymphoma. The sequence was collected from an adult with diffuse large B cell lymphoma. The specimen was tumor tissue.

The CDR3 DNA is TGTGCCAACAGCTCAATTTGGGGGCGTGAGACCCAGTACTTC. This encodes CANSSIWGRETQYF. The V and J genes are TRBV9 and TRBJ2-5, with D tentatively TRBD1 (6 bases). CDR3 length: 14 residues. The V gene's germline CDR1 is SGDLS and CDR2 YYNGEE.